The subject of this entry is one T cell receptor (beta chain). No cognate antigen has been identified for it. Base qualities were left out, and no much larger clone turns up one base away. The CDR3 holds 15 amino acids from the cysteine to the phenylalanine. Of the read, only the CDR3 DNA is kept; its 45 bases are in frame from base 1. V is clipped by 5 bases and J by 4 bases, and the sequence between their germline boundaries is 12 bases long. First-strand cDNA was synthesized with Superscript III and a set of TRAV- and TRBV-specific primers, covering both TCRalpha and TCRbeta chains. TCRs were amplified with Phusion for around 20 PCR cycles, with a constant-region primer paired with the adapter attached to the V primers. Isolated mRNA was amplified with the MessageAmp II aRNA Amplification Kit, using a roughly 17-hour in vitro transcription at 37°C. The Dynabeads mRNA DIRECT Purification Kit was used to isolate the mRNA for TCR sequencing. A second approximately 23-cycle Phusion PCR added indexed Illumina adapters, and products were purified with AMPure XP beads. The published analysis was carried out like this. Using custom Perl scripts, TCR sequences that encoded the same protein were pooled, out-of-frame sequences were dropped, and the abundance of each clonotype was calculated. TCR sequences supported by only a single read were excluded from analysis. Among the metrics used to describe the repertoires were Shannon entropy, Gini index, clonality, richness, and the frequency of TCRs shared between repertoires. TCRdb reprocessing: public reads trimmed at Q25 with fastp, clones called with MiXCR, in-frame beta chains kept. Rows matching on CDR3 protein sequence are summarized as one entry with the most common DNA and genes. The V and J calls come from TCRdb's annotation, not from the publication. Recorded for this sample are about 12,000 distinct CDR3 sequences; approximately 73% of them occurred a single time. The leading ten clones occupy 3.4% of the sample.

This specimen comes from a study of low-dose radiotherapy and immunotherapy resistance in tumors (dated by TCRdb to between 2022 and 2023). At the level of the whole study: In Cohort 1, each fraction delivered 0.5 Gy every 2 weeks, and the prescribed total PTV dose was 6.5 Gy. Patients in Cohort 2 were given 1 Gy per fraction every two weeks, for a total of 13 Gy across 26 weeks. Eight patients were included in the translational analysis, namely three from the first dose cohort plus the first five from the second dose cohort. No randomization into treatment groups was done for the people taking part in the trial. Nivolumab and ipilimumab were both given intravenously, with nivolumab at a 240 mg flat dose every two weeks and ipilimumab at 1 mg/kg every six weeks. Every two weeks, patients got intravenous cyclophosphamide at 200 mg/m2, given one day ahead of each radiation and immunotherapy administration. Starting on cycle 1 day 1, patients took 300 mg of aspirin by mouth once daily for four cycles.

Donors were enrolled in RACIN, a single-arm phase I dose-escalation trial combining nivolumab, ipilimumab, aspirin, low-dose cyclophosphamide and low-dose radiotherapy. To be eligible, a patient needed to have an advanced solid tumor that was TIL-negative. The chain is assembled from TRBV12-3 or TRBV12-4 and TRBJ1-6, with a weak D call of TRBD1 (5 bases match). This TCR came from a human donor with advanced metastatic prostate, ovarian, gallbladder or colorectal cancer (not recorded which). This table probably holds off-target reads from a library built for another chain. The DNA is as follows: TGTGCCAGCAGTCCCGGGACGGATTATAATTCACCCCTCCACTTT. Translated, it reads CASSPGTDYNSPLHF.